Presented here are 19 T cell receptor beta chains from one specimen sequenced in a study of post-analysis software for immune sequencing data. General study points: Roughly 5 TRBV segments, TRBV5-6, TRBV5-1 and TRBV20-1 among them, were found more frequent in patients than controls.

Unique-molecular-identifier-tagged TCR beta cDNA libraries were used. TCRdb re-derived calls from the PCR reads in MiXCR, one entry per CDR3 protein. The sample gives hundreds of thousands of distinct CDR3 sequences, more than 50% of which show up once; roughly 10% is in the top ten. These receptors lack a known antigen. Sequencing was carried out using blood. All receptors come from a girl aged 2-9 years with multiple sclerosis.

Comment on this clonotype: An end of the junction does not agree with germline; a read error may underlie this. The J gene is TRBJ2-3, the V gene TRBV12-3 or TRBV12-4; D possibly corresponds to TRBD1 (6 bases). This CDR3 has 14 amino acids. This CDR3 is CASSFGRGTDAQYF. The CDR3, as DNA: TGTGCCAGCAGTTTTGGCAGGGGCACAGATGCGCAGTATTTT.

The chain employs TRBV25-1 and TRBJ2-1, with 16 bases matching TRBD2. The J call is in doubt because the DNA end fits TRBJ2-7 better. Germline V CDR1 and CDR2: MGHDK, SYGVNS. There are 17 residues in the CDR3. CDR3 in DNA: TGTGCCAGCAGTCACTCACCGGGACTAGCGGGAGGGGACGAGCAGTACTTC. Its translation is CASSHSPGLAGGDEQYF.

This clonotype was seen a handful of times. Written as DNA, the CDR3 is TGTGCCGTTACTAGCGGGAGGGCCTACGAGCAGTACTTC. It translates to CAVTSGRAYEQYF. This chain uses TRBV10-3 with TRBJ2-4; 13 nucleotides agree with TRBD2. Matching the DNA end better, TRBJ2-7 makes the J call doubtful. Germline values: CDR1 ENHRY, CDR2 SYGVKD. The CDR3 is 13 residues long.

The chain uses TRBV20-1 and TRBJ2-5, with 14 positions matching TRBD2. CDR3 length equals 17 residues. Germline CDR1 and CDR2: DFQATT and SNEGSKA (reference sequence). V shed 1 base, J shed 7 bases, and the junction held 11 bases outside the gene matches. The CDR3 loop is CSARGLPGLAGVPTQYF. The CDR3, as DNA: TGCAGTGCTAGAGGCCTACCGGGACTAGCGGGGGTACCGACCCAGTACTTC.

The CDR3 region is CASSPRTGNHSPLHF. The CDR3 DNA sequence: TGTGCCAGCAGCCCTCGGACAGGGAATCATTCACCCCTCCACTTT. The chain has TRBV7-9 and TRBJ1-6; 8 nucleotides match TRBD1. J lost 8 bases, V lost 5 bases, and 8 bases had no gene match. Germline CDR1 SEHNR, CDR2 FQNEAQ (reference sequence). This CDR3 is 15 amino acids long.

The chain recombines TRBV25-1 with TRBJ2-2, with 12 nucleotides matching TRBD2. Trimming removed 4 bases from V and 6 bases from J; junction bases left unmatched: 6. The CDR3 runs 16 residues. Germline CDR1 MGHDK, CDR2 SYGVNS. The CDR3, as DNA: TGTGCCAGCAGTGGACTAGCGGGGGAGGGATCCGGGGAGCTGTTTTTT. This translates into CASSGLAGEGSGELFF. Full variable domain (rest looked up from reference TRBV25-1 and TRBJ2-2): EADIYQTPRYLVIGTGKKITLECSQTMGHDKMYWYQQDPGMELHLIHYSYGVNSTEKGDLSSESTVSRIRTEHFPLTLESARPSHTSQYLCASSGLAGEGSGELFFGEGSRLTVL.

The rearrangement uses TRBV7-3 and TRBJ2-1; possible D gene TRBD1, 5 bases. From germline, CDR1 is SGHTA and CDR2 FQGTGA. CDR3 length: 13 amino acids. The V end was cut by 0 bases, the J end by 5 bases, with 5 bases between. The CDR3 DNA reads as TGTGCCAGCAGCTTAACACAGGACAATGAGCAGTTCTTC. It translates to CASSLTQDNEQFF.

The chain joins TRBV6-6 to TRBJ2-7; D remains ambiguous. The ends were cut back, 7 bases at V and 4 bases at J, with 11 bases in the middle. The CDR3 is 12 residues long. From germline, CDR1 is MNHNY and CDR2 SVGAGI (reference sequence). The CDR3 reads CASKGNSYEQYF. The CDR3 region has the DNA TGTGCCAGCAAAGGGAACTCATACGAGCAGTACTTC.

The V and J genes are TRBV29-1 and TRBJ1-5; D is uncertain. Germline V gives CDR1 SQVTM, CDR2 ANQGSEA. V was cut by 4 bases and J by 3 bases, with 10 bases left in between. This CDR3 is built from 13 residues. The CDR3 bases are TGCAGCGTTGTTTTCAAGACCAATCAGCCCCAGCATTTT. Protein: CSVVFKTNQPQHF.

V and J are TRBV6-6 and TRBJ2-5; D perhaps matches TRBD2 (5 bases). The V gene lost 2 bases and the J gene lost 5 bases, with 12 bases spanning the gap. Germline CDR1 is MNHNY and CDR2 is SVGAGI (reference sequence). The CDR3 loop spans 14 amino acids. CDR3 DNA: TGTGCCAGCAGTTACCCGGGGTCCCGCGAGACCCAGTACTTC. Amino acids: CASSYPGSRETQYF.

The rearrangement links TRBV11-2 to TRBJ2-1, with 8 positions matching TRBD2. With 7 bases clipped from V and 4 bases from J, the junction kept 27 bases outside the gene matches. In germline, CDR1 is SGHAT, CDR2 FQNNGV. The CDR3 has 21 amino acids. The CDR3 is CASTQYAYRVSAGGLYNEQFF. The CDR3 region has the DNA TGTGCCAGCACCCAATATGCTTACAGGGTCTCGGCGGGGGGACTTTACAATGAGCAGTTCTTC.

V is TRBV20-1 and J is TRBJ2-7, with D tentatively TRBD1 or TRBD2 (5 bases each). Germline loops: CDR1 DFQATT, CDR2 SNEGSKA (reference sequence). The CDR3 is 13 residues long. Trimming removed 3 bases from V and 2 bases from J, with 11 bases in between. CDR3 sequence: CSARRDEAYEQYF. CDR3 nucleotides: TGCAGTGCTAGGAGGGACGAGGCCTACGAGCAGTACTTC.

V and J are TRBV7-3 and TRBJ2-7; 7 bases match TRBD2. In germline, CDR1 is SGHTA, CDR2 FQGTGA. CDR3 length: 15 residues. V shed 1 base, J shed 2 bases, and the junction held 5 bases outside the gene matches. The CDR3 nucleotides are TGTGCCAGCAGCTTAAGGGGGAGCGGGGCCTACGAGCAGTACTTC. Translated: CASSLRGSGAYEQYF.

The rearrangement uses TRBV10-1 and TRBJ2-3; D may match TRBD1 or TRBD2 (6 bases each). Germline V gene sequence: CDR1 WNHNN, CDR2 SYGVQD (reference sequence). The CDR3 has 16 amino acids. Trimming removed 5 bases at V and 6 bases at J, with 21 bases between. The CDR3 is CASSIRLGGEGDTQYF. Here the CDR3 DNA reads TGCGCCAGCAGTATTAGACTAGGGGGAGAAGGGGATACGCAGTATTTT.

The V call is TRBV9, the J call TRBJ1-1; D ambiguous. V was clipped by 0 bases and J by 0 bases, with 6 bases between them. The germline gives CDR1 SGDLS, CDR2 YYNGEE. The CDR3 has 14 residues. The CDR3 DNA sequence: TGTGCCAGCAGCGTAGTGGGCCTGAACACTGAAGCTTTCTTT. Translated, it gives CASSVVGLNTEAFF.

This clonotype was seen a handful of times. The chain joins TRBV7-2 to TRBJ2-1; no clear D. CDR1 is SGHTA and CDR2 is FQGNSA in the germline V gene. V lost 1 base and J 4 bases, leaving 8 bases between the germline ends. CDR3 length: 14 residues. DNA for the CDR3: TGTGCCAGCAGCTTAGATCCCGAGTACAATGAGCAGTTCTTC. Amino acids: CASSLDPEYNEQFF.

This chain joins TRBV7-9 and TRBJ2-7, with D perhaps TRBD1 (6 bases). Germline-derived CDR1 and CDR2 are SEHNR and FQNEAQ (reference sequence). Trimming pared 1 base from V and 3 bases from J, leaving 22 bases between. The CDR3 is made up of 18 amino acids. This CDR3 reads CASSLVSAGRGTNYEQYF. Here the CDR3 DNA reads TGTGCCAGCAGCTTAGTTAGTGCGGGCAGGGGAACCAACTACGAGCAGTACTTC.

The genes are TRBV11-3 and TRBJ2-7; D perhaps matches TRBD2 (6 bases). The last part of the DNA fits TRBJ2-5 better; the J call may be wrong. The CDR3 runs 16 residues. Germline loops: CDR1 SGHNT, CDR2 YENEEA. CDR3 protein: CASSLDKVGGFETQYF. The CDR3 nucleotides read TGTGCCAGCAGCTTAGATAAGGTGGGAGGATTCGAGACCCAGTACTTC.

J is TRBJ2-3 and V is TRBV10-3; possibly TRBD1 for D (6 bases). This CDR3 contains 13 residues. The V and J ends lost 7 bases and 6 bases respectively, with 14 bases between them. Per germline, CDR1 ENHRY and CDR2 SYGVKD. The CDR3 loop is CAIKGEKGDTQYF. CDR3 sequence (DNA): TGTGCCATCAAGGGGGAGAAGGGGGATACGCAGTATTTT.